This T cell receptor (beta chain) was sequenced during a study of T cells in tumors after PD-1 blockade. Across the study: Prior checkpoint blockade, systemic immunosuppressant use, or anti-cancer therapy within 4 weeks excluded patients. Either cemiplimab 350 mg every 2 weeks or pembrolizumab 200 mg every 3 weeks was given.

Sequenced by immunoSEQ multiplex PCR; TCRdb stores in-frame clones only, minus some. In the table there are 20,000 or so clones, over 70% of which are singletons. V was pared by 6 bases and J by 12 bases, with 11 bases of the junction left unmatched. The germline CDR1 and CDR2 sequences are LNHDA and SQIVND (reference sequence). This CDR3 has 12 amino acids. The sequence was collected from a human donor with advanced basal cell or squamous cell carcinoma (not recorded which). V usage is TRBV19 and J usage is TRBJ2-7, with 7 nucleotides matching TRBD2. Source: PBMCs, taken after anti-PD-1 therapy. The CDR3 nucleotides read TGTGCCAGTAGCATGGGGGGGGAGAGCCTGTACTTC. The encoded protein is CASSMGGESLYF.